The T cell receptor (beta chain) described here comes from a study of Graves' ophthalmopathy and Graves' hyperthyroidism. About the study: Ophthalmopathy not arising within 18 months of follow-up defined hyperthyroidism as stable. Study-wide results and caveats: Among thyroid clonotypes expanded above 0.001 frequency, most also appeared in blood.

This clonotype was observed at least ten times. Its target is unknown. Amplification targeted the TCR beta CDR3 regions, with RNA transcripts as the source material. HTBI primers served in a first-round RT-PCR, which a second-round multiplex PCR followed. TCRdb processed the multiplex PCR reads anew with MiXCR; each CDR3 protein has one entry. The sample comprises over a million distinct CDR3 sequences, roughly 35% of which are singletons, and 11% rests with the top ten. The sequence was collected from an adult man with Graves' hyperthyroidism. The specimen sequenced was peripheral blood or thyroid tissue (not recorded which).

CDR3: CASSQRTGGVTEAFF. CDR3 nucleotide sequence: TGTGCCAGCAGCCAAAGAACAGGGGGGGTGACTGAAGCTTTCTTT. V usage is TRBV14 and J usage is TRBJ1-1; 8 bases are a match to TRBD1. V lost 2 bases to trimming and J lost 5 bases; unmatched junction nucleotides: 7. From germline, CDR1 is SGHDN and CDR2 FVKESK. The CDR3 runs to 15 residues.